The present T cell receptor beta chain was sequenced within a study of PD-L1 blockade in urothelial cancer. Overall study context: Patients previously received 0 to 3 chemotherapy regimens. Samples of blood were analyzed 3 weeks (second dose) and 6 weeks after treatment start.

The sample's time point: pretreatment peripheral blood. Each patient's cancer was a locally advanced or metastatic urothelial carcinoma. Pretreatment sampling and on-treatment sampling together yielded between 1 and 8 samples for each patient. Profiled with immunoSEQ multiplex PCR; TCRdb holds only in-frame clones, not every one. The sample shows about 52,000 clones, over 65% of them seen only once. V shed 0 bases, J shed 5 bases, and the junction held 5 bases outside the gene matches. Per germline, CDR1 SGDLS and CDR2 YYNGEE. This CDR3 is 16 amino acids long. This receptor was taken from a man over 45 with urothelial cancer. The sample in question was PBMCs, obtained around atezolizumab (anti-PD-L1) treatment. The chain uses TRBV9 and TRBJ2-5; 12 nucleotides align to TRBD1. CDR3 sequence (DNA): TGTGCCAGCAGCGTAGGTATGGGGACAGGGGGCGAGACCCAGTACTTC. Its protein is CASSVGMGTGGETQYF.